This TCR beta chain was captured in a study of neurological immune-mediated disorders. There are many counts of this clonotype. From the 5' RACE reads, TCRdb called clonotypes with MiXCR, one entry per CDR3 protein. The table records just over 30,000 distinct CDR3 sequences, about 4% of them present only once. The V end lost 0 bases, the J end lost 3 bases, and 15 bases lay between the germline ends. The CDR3 consists of 17 residues. Germline V gene data show CDR1 as MNHEY and CDR2 as SVGEGT. The chain combines TRBV6-2 or TRBV6-3 with TRBJ2-1; possible D gene TRBD2, 7 bases. Sequenced sample: CD4+ T cells from blood. This TCR was recovered from a woman aged 35 to 49 in good health. CDR3 loop: CASSYSPPGGLYNEQFF. CDR3 bases: TGTGCCAGCAGTTACTCCCCCCCGGGGGGCCTCTACAATGAGCAGTTCTTC.